This TCR beta chain was observed in a study of T cells after yellow fever vaccination. This clonotype has more than one count but fewer than ten. The ends were cut back, 1 base at V and 4 bases at J, with 5 bases in the middle. Germline V gene data show CDR1 as DFQATT and CDR2 as SNEGSKA (reference sequence). The CDR3 runs 11 residues. TCRdb ran MiXCR on the 5' RACE reads and lists one entry per CDR3 protein. The sample shows around 530,000 distinct CDR3 sequences, about a sixth of them seen only once. The genes are TRBV20-1 and TRBJ2-7; no clear D gene. The receptor's source is a man aged 18 to 30 who received the YFV17D yellow fever vaccine. The input for sequencing was PBMCs, taken about 5 days after the first yellow fever vaccination. The CDR3 sequence: CSARVGYEQYF. Here the CDR3 DNA reads TGCAGTGCTAGAGTAGGTTACGAGCAGTACTTC.